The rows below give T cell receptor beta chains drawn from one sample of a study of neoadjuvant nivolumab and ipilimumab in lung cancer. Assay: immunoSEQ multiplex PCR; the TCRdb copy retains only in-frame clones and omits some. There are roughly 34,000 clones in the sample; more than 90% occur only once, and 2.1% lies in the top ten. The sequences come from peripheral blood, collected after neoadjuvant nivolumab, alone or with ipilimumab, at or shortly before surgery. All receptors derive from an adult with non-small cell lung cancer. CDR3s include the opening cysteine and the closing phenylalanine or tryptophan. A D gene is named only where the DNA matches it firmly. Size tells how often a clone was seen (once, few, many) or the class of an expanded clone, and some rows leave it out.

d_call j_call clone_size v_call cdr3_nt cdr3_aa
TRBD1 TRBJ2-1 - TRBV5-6 TGTGCCAGCAGCTTTCGGACAGGTACTTACAATGAGCAGTTCTTC CASSFRTGTYNEQFF
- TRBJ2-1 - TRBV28 TGTGCCAGCAGCCGGGGACTTATCCGGGAGAATGAGCAGTTCTTC CASSRGLIRENEQFF
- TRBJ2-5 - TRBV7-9 TGTGCCAGCAGCTTAGAGTTCGGGGAGGCAGAGACCCAGTACTTC CASSLEFGEAETQYF
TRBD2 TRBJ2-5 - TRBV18 TGTGCCAGCTCACCTGCGGCTAGCGGGAGAATCAGTGCGACCCAGTACTTC CASSPAASGRISATQYF
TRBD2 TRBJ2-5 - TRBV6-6 TGTGCCAGCAGCGACCCATGGGGGGGTGAGGTTGAGACCCAGTACTTC CASSDPWGGEVETQYF
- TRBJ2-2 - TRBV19 TGTGCCAGCAGTTTAGCTGCCGGGGAGCTGTTTTTT CASSLAAGELFF
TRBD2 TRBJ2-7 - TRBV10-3 TGTGCCATCAGTGACCCTGGACTAGCGACTTCCTACGAGCAGTACTTC CAISDPGLATSYEQYF
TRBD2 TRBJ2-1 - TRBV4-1 TGCGCCAGCAGCCAGGTCGGGACTAGGAGGCACAATGAGCAGTTCTTC CASSQVGTRRHNEQFF
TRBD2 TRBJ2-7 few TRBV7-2 TGTGCCAGCAGCTCCCGACTAGCGGGAGCAGGCGAGCAGTACTTC CASSSRLAGAGEQYF
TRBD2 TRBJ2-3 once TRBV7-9 TGTGCCAGCAGCTCCACTGCTAGCGGGAGGGCCGCAGATACGCAGTATTTT CASSSTASGRAADTQYF
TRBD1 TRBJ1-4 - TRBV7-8 TGTGCCAGCAGCTTAGACAGGGGCAAACTGTTTTTT CASSLDRGKLFF
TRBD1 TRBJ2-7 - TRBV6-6 TGTGCCAGCAGCAACCGGGACAGGGGGACCTACGAGCAGTACTTC CASSNRDRGTYEQYF
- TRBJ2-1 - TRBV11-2 TGTGCCAGCAGCTTGGAAGGGCTCGTGGGTGAGGGTGAGCAGTTCTTC CASSLEGLVGEGEQFF
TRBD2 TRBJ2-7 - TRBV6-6 TGTGCCAGCACCCGCACGGGGGGAGGCACCTACGAGCAGTACTTC CASTRTGGGTYEQYF
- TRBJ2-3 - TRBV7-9 TGTGCCAGCAGCCTTTGGTCCGGGACTGCAGATACGCAGTATTTT CASSLWSGTADTQYF
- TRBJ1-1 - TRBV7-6 TGTGCCAGCAGCTTTAGGGGACGGGTGAACACTGAAGCTTTCTTT CASSFRGRVNTEAFF
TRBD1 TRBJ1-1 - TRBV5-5 TGTGCCAGCCGCCCTCCAGGGGGCACTGAAGCTTTCTTT CASRPPGGTEAFF
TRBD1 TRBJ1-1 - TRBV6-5 TGTGCCAGCACCCCGGGACAGCGGAACACTGAAGCTTTCTTT CASTPGQRNTEAFF
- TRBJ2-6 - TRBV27 TGTGCCAGCAGTTCACCAACCTTTTCTCAGGGGCATGGGGCCAACGTCCTGACTTTC CASSSPTFSQGHGANVLTF
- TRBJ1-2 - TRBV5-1 TGCGCCAGCAGCTTTAGCACAGGCACCAACTATGGCTACACCTTC CASSFSTGTNYGYTF
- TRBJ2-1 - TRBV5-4 TGTGCCAGCAGCAGACCCTCGGGGAACAATGAGCAGTTCTTC CASSRPSGNNEQFF
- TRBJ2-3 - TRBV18 TGTGCCAGCTCACCAGAGACACAACCTGGGAATACGCAGTATTTT CASSPETQPGNTQYF
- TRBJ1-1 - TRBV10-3 TGTGCCATCAGTGAGGACACCCCGTTGCGAGCTTTCTTT CAISEDTPLRAFF
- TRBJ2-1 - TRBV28 TGTGCCAGCAATCCCCCAGGTCTGCTTACTGAGCAGTTCTTC CASNPPGLLTEQFF
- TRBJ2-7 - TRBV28 TGTGCCAGCAGTCCTCTCGTCACGTACGAGCAGTACTTC CASSPLVTYEQYF
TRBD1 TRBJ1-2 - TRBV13 TGTGCCAGCAGCCCTAGACAGGGTTCAGCTAACTATGGCTACACCTTC CASSPRQGSANYGYTF
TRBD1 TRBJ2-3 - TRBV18 TGTGCCAGCTCACCTACAGGGGGTACAGATACGCAGTATTTT CASSPTGGTDTQYF
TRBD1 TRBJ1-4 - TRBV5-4 TGTGCCAGCAGCTCGAACGGGACAGGGGAGGAAAAACTGTTTTTT CASSSNGTGEEKLFF
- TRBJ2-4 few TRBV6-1 TGTGCCAGCAGTGAACTGGAACAGGGGGGGGACATTCAGTACTTC CASSELEQGGDIQYF
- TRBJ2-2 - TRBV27 TGTGCCAGCAGTTTATTGGTGAACACCGGGGAGCTGTTTTTT CASSLLVNTGELFF
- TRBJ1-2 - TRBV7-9 TGTGCCAGCACCCCTTTAGGGCAATCCACGCGGGAGGATGGCTACACCTTC CASTPLGQSTREDGYTF
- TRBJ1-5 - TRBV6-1 TGTGCCAGCAGTGAAATGAACAGCCTACATCAGCCCCAGCATTTT CASSEMNSLHQPQHF
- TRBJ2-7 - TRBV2 TGTGCCAGCAGCCAGTCCTTAGGGGCGGGACACGAGCAGTACTTC CASSQSLGAGHEQYF
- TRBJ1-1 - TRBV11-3 TGTGCCAGCAGCTTAGAAGGCGGGGCCACTGAAGCTTTCTTT CASSLEGGATEAFF
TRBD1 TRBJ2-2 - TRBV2 TGTGCCAGCAGATTCGGACAGGGGGCTGTCGGGGAGCTGTTTTTT CASRFGQGAVGELFF
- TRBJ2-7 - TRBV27 TGTGCCAGCAGCCCCCGAGGGGCATCTTACGAGCAGTACTTC CASSPRGASYEQYF
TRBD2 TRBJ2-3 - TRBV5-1 TGCGCCAGCAGAGCGGGAGTTGCGGATACGCAGTATTTT CASRAGVADTQYF
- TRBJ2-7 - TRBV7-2 TGTGCCAGCAGCCTAGACTATAGCTCCTACGAGCAGTACTTC CASSLDYSSYEQYF
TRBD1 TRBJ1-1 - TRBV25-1 TGTGCCAGCAGTGCCCGGGACAGGATAAACACTGAAGCTTTCTTT CASSARDRINTEAFF
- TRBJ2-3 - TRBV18 TGTGCCAGCTCACCAATGCCGCCAGGGGATCCCACAGATACGCAGTATTTT CASSPMPPGDPTDTQYF
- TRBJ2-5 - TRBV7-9 TGTGCCAGCAGCCCCCTTTCGGGAGAGTGGGAGACCCAGTACTTC CASSPLSGEWETQYF
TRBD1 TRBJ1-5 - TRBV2 TGTGCCAGCGTGAGCGGACAGGGAATTAGTCAGCCCCAGCATTTT CASVSGQGISQPQHF